The present entry profiles one T cell receptor beta chain with its context. This clonotype was observed a handful of times. What antigen it recognizes has not been identified. The sample holds no much larger clone one base away, and base qualities are not on file. The CDR3 starts with the cysteine, ends with the phenylalanine, and has 13 residues. Left in the record is the CDR3 DNA by itself, 39 bases read in frame from the first base. V gives up 9 bases and J gives up 4 bases, and the segment between their germline ends measures 12 bases. CDR1 MNHNY and CDR2 SVGAGI were looked up in the germline V gene (reference sequence). Only healthy Caucasian donors were included. Three unrelated non-twin adults were additionally sequenced: a male aged 18 to 30, a male aged 50 to 60 and a female aged 50 to 60. Miltenyi CD45RO+ enrichment and human naive T-cell isolation kits were used to isolate memory (CD45RO+) and naive T cells from PBMC.

This sample was included in a study of identical twins (dated by TCRdb to about 2016). With regard to the full study: To test whether fetal clonotypes persist, this study deep-sequenced TCR alpha and beta repertoires from monozygotic twins, from unrelated adults of various ages, and from cord blood. To rule out contamination, the twin experiments were replicated at different times with different library preparation protocols.

Library creation used 5' RACE. Sequencing instrument: Illumina HiSeq 2000. Template switching introduced a universal primer binding site; the final cDNA contained a unique molecular identifier, enabling accurate counting of TCR cDNA molecules. First-strand cDNA for TCR alpha and beta chains was synthesized from specific primers in the conserved constant-segment region. Each cDNA library was double barcoded, with a SMART-Mk sample barcode plus Illumina barcodes, to control for contamination. TruSeq adapter sequences and Illumina sample barcodes were added in two successive PCR steps. TCR alpha and beta cDNA libraries were sequenced on the Illumina HiSeq platform with custom primers. As for the authors' bioinformatics: MiGEC was used to process raw reads and extract unique molecular identifiers, and MiXCR was used to find CDR3 positions. Recombination models were inferred per individual with the repgenHMM and IGoR tools using an EM algorithm. Shared clonotype analysis was performed with the tcR package in R, normalizing sharing by the product of cloneset sizes. Out-of-frame nonproductive sequences were analyzed to study raw recombination free of thymic and clonal selection effects. In TCRdb, the public reads were trimmed at Q25 with fastp and aligned with MiXCR, with productive beta chains retained. Identical CDR3 protein sequences are pooled into one entry, listed with their most common genes and DNA. What appears here as the V and J calls and clone size reflects TCRdb's work, not the paper's. This sample is represented by about 450,000 distinct CDR3 sequences; around 18% of them were singletons. Of the sample, roughly 12% falls within the top ten clones.

The full study reports these points: The excess sharing between twins in beta out-of-frame sequences was weaker because fewer shared sequences reduced the signal-to-noise ratio. Fewer insertions were carried by abundant cord blood beta clonotypes, a similar but weaker trend appeared in young adult naive repertoires, and no such trend appeared in memory repertoires. Because the same donors could not be followed over many years, the conclusions relied on cross-sectional statistical analysis. Out-of-frame TCR alpha sequences shared between twins showed an excess of low generation-probability sequences compared with coincidental sharing between unrelated individuals. Invariant T cells such as MAIT and iNKT could partly confound zero-insertion analyses, though diverse VJ usage argued against this for most clonotypes. In monozygotic twins, recombination models systematically underestimated out-of-frame TCR alpha sharing, but the models matched the sharing seen between unrelated individuals.

Source material: naive T cells sorted from blood. Interpreted using the paper, the cell subset or site label stands for: cells isolated with a human naive T-cell isolation kit. The sequence was obtained from a man aged 50 or older in good health. The sequence links TRBV6-6 to TRBJ2-2; the D gene remains uncertain. The CDR3 has the sequence CASVSEVTGELFF. The sequenced DNA is TGTGCCAGTGTCAGCGAGGTCACCGGGGAGCTGTTTTTT.